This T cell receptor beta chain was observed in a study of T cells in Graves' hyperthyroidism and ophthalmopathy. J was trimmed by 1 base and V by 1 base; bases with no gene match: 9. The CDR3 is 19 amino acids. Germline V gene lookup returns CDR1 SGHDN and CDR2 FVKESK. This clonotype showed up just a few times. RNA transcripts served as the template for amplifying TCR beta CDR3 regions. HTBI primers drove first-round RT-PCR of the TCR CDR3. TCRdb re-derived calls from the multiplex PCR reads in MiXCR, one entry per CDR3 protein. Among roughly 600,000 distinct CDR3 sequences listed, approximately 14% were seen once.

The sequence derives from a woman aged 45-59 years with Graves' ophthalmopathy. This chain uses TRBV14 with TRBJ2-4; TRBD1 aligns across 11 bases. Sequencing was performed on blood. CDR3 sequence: CASSQARGQGALAKNIQYF. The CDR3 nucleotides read TGTGCCAGCAGCCAAGCAAGAGGACAGGGGGCGTTGGCCAAAAACATTCAGTACTTC.